The clone carrying this TCR beta chain was seen more than once but under ten times. The CDR3 consists of 14 residues. Losses at the gene ends were 6 bases for V and 8 bases for J; bases not matched to a gene: 6. Together with a sample-barcoded 5' primer, a J-beta primer mix was included in a second PCR lasting about 7 to 11 cycles. One entry per CDR3 protein, called by TCRdb with MiXCR from the 5' RACE reads. The table has hundreds of thousands of distinct CDR3 sequences, just under 25% seen once; the top ten hold under 9.5%. These data belong to a study of blood T cells in healthy people across ages. These data were likewise used in another study, on T cells of mothers and their children. That work states: All donors were healthy and Caucasian; they were three mothers and their six children.

The receptor's source is a boy between 10 and 17 years old in good health. Sequences were obtained from blood. The V and J genes are TRBV12-3 or TRBV12-4 and TRBJ1-4; 10 nucleotides match TRBD1. CDR3 sequence: CASSPGQGWEKLFF. CDR3 DNA: TGTGCCAGCAGCCCGGGACAGGGGTGGGAAAAACTGTTTTTT.